This T cell receptor beta chain was identified in a study of T cell responses to AZD1222 COVID-19 vaccine. TCRdb's copy holds only in-frame clones and misses some; the assay was immunoSEQ multiplex PCR. In the table there are some 100,000 clones, approximately 90% of which are singletons. The CDR3 consists of 15 residues. Germline V gene sequence: CDR1 MNHEY, CDR2 SMNVEV (reference sequence). Trimming shortened V by 5 bases and J by 1 base, and 14 bases separated the two germline ends. The TCR was taken from an adult in good health. The input for sequencing was peripheral blood, taken on day 0 of AZD1222 vaccination. The V gene is TRBV27, the J gene TRBJ1-2; D call uncertain. DNA for the CDR3: TGTGCCAGCAGTCCCGTACAGCATCTTAACTATGGCTACACCTTC. Amino acids: CASSPVQHLNYGYTF.